This entry features one T cell receptor (beta chain) sequence. This sample also contains other DNA sequences that code for the same CDR3. Each sample came from a Caucasian adult donor living in Nashville, Tennessee. This sample is part of a study of shared clonotypes between healthy human individuals. Turning to the study itself: Each donor had three CD4 naive, three CD4 memory, two CD8 naive and one CD8 memory plate.

The CDR3 is made up of 13 amino acids. V was shortened by 6 bases and J by 0 bases, with 6 bases between the two germline ends. Germline CDR1 is MDHEN and CDR2 is SYDVKM. In replicate PCRs of sorted subsets, 150 to 200 ng DNA, approximately 28,000 T cell genomes, was used. Authors' processing steps: Junction-only immunoSEQ sequences carried no quality scores, so filtering differed. This table comes from immunoSEQ multiplex PCR, and its TCRdb copy is limited to in-frame clones, with some not included. That table is the source of V, J and clone size, and D and trimming were worked out from the DNA. This table holds about 2.3 million clones, approximately 93% found once.

The rearrangement links TRBV28 to TRBJ1-5; D not resolved. The sequencing input was naive CD4+ T cells from PBMCs. The subset denotes: CD45RA+ positively selected. The TCR originated in a man aged 18 to 29 in good health. Some clones in this sample may be carry-over from other donors' samples. CDR3 DNA sequence: TGTGCCAGCAGCCGATATAGCAATCAGCCCCAGCATTTT. It translates to CASSRYSNQPQHF. Together with reference TRBV28 and TRBJ1-5, the CDR3 gives the full variable domain: DVKVTQSSRYLVKRTGEKVFLECVQDMDHENMFWYRQDPGLGLRLIYFSYDVKMKEKGDIPEGYSVSREKKERFSLILESASTNQTSMYLCASSRYSNQPQHFGDGTRLSIL.